The rows below give T cell receptor beta chains drawn from one sample of a study of CD8 T cells in ankylosing spondylitis. TCRdb recomputed calls from the 5' RACE reads with MiXCR, one row per CDR3 protein. Here the sample spans fewer than 35,000 distinct CDR3 sequences, about 31% being singletons. The material sequenced was synovial fluid, either unsorted or a sorted T cell fraction (not recorded which). The receptors shown here come from a male donor with ankylosing spondylitis. Both conserved end residues are part of each CDR3. D genes are given only for firm matches. Size is omitted from some rows. Given values are once, few, many or a class for expanded clones.

d_gene	v_gene	j_gene	abundance	CDR3nt	CDR3aa
NA	TRBV10-3	TRBJ2-2	few	TGTGCCATCAGTGAGTCAGTGGACACCGGGGAGCTGTTTTTT	CAISESVDTGELFF
NA	TRBV2	TRBJ2-7	few	TGTGCCAGCCTGGGCCAGGGGTTGTACGAGCAGTACTTC	CASLGQGLYEQYF
TRBD2	TRBV5-1	TRBJ2-1	NA	TGCGCCAGCAGCTTGTCCCTAGCGGGAGTGGGCAATGAGCAGTTCTTC	CASSLSLAGVGNEQFF
NA	TRBV12-5	TRBJ1-2	many	TGTGCTAGTGCCCCCCCTGGGAGTAACTATGGCTACACCTTC	CASAPPGSNYGYTF
NA	TRBV12-3/TRBV12-4	TRBJ2-3	NA	TGTGCCAGCAGTTTCCTCGTCCTGGGCACAGATACGCAGTATTTT	CASSFLVLGTDTQYF
NA	TRBV4-2	TRBJ2-3	NA	TGTGCCAGCAGCCAAGTTGCGGAAGCTGGCACAGATACGCAGTATTTT	CASSQVAEAGTDTQYF
NA	TRBV4-1	TRBJ1-2	few	TGCGCCAGCAGCCAAGCTAGCAGGGACTATGGCTACACCTTC	CASSQASRDYGYTF
NA	TRBV4-1	TRBJ1-5	many	TGCGCCAGCAGCCAGGAAACAGGGAATCAGCCCCAGCATTTT	CASSQETGNQPQHF
TRBD1	TRBV4-1	TRBJ1-1	many	TGCGCCAGCAGCCGGCACAGGGGTTCCCTAGAGCAGGCTTTCTTT	CASSRHRGSLEQAFF
NA	TRBV27	TRBJ1-6	NA	TGTGCCAGCAGTTTGCGGCAGGGGAGCTCCTATAATTCACCCCTCCACTTT	CASSLRQGSSYNSPLHF
NA	TRBV29-1	TRBJ1-1	NA	TGCAGCGTTCTAGACAGGCAGAACACTGAAGCTTTCTTT	CSVLDRQNTEAFF
NA	TRBV7-9	TRBJ2-1	once	TGTGCCAGCAGCGTAATAGGGCACAATGAGCAGTTCTTC	CASSVIGHNEQFF
NA	TRBV9	TRBJ2-5	few	TGTGCCAGCTCCCGAGGGGGGAACCAAGAGACCCAGTACTTC	CASSRGGNQETQYF
NA	TRBV20-1	TRBJ2-7	NA	TGCAGTGCTAGAGGGGAAATCCCTTCCTACGAGCAGTACTTC	CSARGEIPSYEQYF
NA	TRBV10-1	TRBJ2-3	NA	TGCGCCAGCAGTGACAGGGGGGAAGATACAGATACGCAGTATTTT	CASSDRGEDTDTQYF
TRBD2	TRBV6-4	TRBJ2-1	NA	TGTGCCAGCAGTGACTCCATGGCGGGAGAGTTCCATGAGCAGTTCTTC	CASSDSMAGEFHEQFF
NA	TRBV27	TRBJ1-2	few	TGTGCCAGCATGGGACAAGACTATGGCTACACCTTC	CASMGQDYGYTF
TRBD2	TRBV9	TRBJ2-1	few	TGTGCCAGCAGCGTGCGGGGACTAGCGGACGCCAGCTCCTACAATGAGCAGTTCTTC	CASSVRGLADASSYNEQFF
NA	TRBV7-2	TRBJ2-1	few	TGTGCCAGCAGCCTGGACGCCTACAATGAGCAGTTCTTC	CASSLDAYNEQFF
NA	TRBV7-2	TRBJ2-2	few	TGTGCCAGCAGCTTATATGGGGCCCGGGATACCGGGGAGCTGTTTTTT	CASSLYGARDTGELFF
NA	TRBV7-9	TRBJ2-1	NA	TGTGCCAGCAGCTCTCCTGAGCGGGCGTACAATGAGCAGTTCTTC	CASSSPERAYNEQFF
NA	TRBV12-3/TRBV12-4	TRBJ1-5	few	TGTGCCAGCAGTTTACAGGGGAGCAATCAGCCCCAGCATTTT	CASSLQGSNQPQHF
NA	TRBV4-1	TRBJ2-1	medium-sized	TGCGCCAGCAGCCAAGACGGGGTTCTTTACAATGAGCAGTTCTTC	CASSQDGVLYNEQFF
NA	TRBV7-9	TRBJ1-1	NA	TGTGCCAGCAGCTTTCTCGGGGTGAACACTGAAGCTTTCTTT	CASSFLGVNTEAFF
NA	TRBV24-1	TRBJ1-1	few	TGTGCCACCGCTGGGTTAAACACTGAAGCTTTCTTT	CATAGLNTEAFF
NA	TRBV11-3	TRBJ2-7	few	TGTGCCAGCAGCGAGGGGACCTACGAGCAGTACTTC	CASSEGTYEQYF
TRBD2	TRBV14	TRBJ2-1	NA	TGTGCCAGCAGCCAGGGGACTAGTCACTACAATGAGCAGTTCTTC	CASSQGTSHYNEQFF
TRBD1	TRBV20-1	TRBJ1-5	NA	TGCAGTGCTACCCGGTTGGACAGGGAGTTTTGGCCCCAGCATTTT	CSATRLDREFWPQHF
NA	TRBV10-3	TRBJ2-6	few	TGTGCCATCAGTGAGTTTACCCCGATATCCCTGGATGGGGCCAACGTCCTGACTTTC	CAISEFTPISLDGANVLTF
NA	TRBV5-6	TRBJ2-4	NA	TGTGCCAGCAGCTTGGTGGCTGGTGGAAACATTCAGTACTTC	CASSLVAGGNIQYF
NA	TRBV10-1	TRBJ2-5	many	TGCGCCAGCAGTGAGAACAGGCAAGAGACCCAGTACTTC	CASSENRQETQYF
TRBD2	TRBV12-3/TRBV12-4	TRBJ2-2	few	TGTGCCAGCAGTTCCCGGGACTACGCGAACACCGGGGAGCTGTTTTTT	CASSSRDYANTGELFF
TRBD2	TRBV4-2	TRBJ2-1	few	TGTGCCAGCAGCTTAGGAGGCGGGAGGCCCGACGATGAGCAGTTCTTC	CASSLGGGRPDDEQFF
TRBD2	TRBV13	TRBJ2-1	many	TGTGCCAGCAGCTCCGTTGCCGCGGGAGGGTACAATGAGCAGTTCTTC	CASSSVAAGGYNEQFF
NA	TRBV18	TRBJ2-1	NA	TGTGCCAGCTCACCGGAACAGAGAGTGGGCAATGAGCAGTTCTTC	CASSPEQRVGNEQFF
NA	TRBV28	TRBJ2-1	few	TGTGCCAGCAGTTTAGTCCGGGGAAGCAATGAGCAGTTCTTC	CASSLVRGSNEQFF
TRBD2	TRBV19	TRBJ2-1	NA	TGTGCCAGTAGTCCTACCCGGGGACTAGGCCGCCATGAGCAGTTCTTC	CASSPTRGLGRHEQFF
TRBD2	TRBV15	TRBJ2-3	NA	TGTGCCACCAGCAGACGACTAGCGTCAAGCACAGATACGCAGTATTTT	CATSRRLASSTDTQYF
TRBD1	TRBV7-6	TRBJ2-1	NA	TGTGCCAGCAGCTCGGGACAGGGGATTCGGAATGAGCAGTTCTTC	CASSSGQGIRNEQFF
NA	TRBV5-6	TRBJ1-2	few	TGTGCCAGCAACTCTGTTATGGAATATGGCTACACCTTC	CASNSVMEYGYTF
NA	TRBV7-8	TRBJ2-7	NA	TGTGCCAGCAGACGGGACTTGGCCTACGAGCAGTACTTC	CASRRDLAYEQYF
TRBD1	TRBV6-4	TRBJ1-5	many	TGTGCCAGCAGTGACTCGAGCGGGACAGGGGAGAGCAATCAGCCCCAGCATTTT	CASSDSSGTGESNQPQHF
NA	TRBV2	TRBJ2-3	once	TGTGCCAGCACCCTTCTGGAGGCAGGCACAGATACGCAGTATTTT	CASTLLEAGTDTQYF
NA	TRBV25-1	TRBJ1-1	NA	TGTGCCAGCAGCGTGAACACTGAAGCTTTCTTT	CASSVNTEAFF
TRBD1	TRBV29-1	TRBJ2-5	many	TGCAGCGCGACCGGGACAGGGGGCCAAGAGACCCAGTACTTC	CSATGTGGQETQYF
NA	TRBV2	TRBJ2-1	NA	TGTGCCAGCAGTGAAGGTTTGAGGCTGTTCTTC	CASSEGLRLFF
NA	TRBV27	TRBJ2-7	many	TGTGCCAGCAGTTCGGGCCCTGGGATGGGGGAGCAGTACTTC	CASSSGPGMGEQYF
TRBD2	TRBV20-1	TRBJ2-1	few	TGCAGTGCTAGCTACCTAGCGGGAGACTACAATGAGCAGTTCTTC	CSASYLAGDYNEQFF
TRBD2	TRBV20-1	TRBJ2-1	NA	TGCAGTGCTAGAGATGACCAGCGGGATTACAATGAGCAGTTCTTC	CSARDDQRDYNEQFF
NA	TRBV6-2/TRBV6-3	TRBJ2-6	few	TGTGCCAGCAGCACCTTAGCTGGGGCCAACGTCCTGACTTTC	CASSTLAGANVLTF